This entry concerns a single T cell receptor beta chain. This clonotype came up once. There is no known antigen for this receptor. Qualities for individual bases were not recorded, and no much larger clone is one base off. V lost 3 bases and J lost 6 bases; the stretch between them is 8 bases long. Measured from the cysteine to the phenylalanine, the CDR3 is 12 residues long. Left in the record is the CDR3 DNA by itself, 36 bases read in frame from the first base. The germline V gene (reference sequence) sets CDR1 to GTSNPN and CDR2 to SVGIG. These data belong to a study of chronic HIV infection and antiretroviral therapy (dated by TCRdb to between 2014 and 2016). Library prep was done by 5' RACE. The listed sequencing device is Illumina MiSeq. The public sequencing data were trimmed at Q25 with fastp and processed into clonotypes with MiXCR by TCRdb, which kept only in-frame beta chains. Each entry is one CDR3 protein sequence, shown with its most common DNA and genes. The sample includes 45,000 to 55,000 distinct CDR3 sequences, with 15% to 20% observed a single time. The ten largest clones capture around 2.8% of the sample.

This sequence uses TRBV30 and TRBJ2-2, with the D gene uncertain. Specimen: peripheral blood. The clonotype originates from an adult who had HIV and had not received antiretroviral therapy, or was an uninfected healthy control (not recorded which). The CDR3 protein is CAWSAESGELFF. The nucleotide sequence reads TGTGCCTGGAGCGCGGAGTCCGGGGAGCTGTTTTTT.